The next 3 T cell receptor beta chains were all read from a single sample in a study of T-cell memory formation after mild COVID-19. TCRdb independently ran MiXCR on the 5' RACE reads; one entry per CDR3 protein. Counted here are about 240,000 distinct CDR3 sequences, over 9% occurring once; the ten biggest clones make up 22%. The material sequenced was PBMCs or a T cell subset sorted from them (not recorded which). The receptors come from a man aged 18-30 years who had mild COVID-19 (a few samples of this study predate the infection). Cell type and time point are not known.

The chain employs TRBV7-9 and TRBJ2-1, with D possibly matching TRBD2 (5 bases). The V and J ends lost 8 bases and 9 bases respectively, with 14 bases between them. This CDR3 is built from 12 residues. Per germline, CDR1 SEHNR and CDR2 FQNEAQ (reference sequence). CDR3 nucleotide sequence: TGTGCCAGCGGCCAGGAGGCACTTGAGCAGTTCTTC. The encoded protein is CASGQEALEQFF. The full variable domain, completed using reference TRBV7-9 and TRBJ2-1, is DTGVSQNPRHKITKRGQNVTFRCDPISEHNRLYWYRQTLGQGPEFLTYFQNEAQLEKSRLLSDRFSAERPKGSFSTLEIQRTEQGDSAMYLCASGQEALEQFFGPGTRLTVL.

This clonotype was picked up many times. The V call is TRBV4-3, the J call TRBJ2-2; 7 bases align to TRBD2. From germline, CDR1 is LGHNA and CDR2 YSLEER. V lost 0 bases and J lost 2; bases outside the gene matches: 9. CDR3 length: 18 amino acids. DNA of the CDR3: TGCGCCAGCAGCCAAGAGCTAGCGGTTTCCCTTAACACCGGGGAGCTGTTTTTT. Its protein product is CASSQELAVSLNTGELFF.

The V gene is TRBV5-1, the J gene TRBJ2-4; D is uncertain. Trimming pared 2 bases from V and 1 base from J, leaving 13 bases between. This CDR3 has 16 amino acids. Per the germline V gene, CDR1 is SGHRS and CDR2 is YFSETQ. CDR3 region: CASSLIPDPAKNIQYF. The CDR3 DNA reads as TGCGCCAGCAGCTTAATCCCTGACCCTGCCAAAAACATTCAGTACTTC.